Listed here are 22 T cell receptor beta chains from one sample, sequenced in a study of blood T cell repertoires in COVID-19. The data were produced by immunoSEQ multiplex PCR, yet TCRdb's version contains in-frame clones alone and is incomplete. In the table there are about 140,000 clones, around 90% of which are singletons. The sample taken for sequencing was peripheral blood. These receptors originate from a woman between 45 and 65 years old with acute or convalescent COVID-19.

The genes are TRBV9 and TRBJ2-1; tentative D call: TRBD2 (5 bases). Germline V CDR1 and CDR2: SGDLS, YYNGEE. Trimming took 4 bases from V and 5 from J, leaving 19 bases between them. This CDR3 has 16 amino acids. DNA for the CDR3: TGTGCCAGCAGCCTGGGTCTCGGAGGAGTAAACAATGAGCAGTTCTTC. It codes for CASSLGLGGVNNEQFF.

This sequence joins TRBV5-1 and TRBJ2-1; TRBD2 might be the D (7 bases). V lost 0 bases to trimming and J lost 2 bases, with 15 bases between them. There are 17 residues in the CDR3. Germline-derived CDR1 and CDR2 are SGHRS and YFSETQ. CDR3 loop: CASSLEGGPLPYNEQFF. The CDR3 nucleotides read TGCGCCAGCAGCTTGGAGGGGGGGCCATTACCCTACAATGAGCAGTTCTTC.

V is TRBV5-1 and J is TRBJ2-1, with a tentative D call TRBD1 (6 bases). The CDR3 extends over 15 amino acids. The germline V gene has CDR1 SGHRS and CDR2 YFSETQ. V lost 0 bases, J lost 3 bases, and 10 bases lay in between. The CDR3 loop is CASSLEQGYYNEQFF. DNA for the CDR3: TGCGCCAGCAGCTTGGAACAGGGTTACTACAATGAGCAGTTCTTC.

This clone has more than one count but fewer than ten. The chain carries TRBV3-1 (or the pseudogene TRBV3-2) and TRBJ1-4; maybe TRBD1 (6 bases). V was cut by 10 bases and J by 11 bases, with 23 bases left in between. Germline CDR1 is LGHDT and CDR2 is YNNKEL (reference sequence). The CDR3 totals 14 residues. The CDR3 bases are TGTGCCACCTCCATCCCAGGGGACGAAGGCAAACTGTTTTTT. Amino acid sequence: CATSIPGDEGKLFF.

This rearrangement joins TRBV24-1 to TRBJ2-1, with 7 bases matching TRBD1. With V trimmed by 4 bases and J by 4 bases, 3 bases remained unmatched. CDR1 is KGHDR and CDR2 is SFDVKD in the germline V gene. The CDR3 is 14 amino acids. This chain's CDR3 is CATSDTGQYNEQFF. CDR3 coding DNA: TGTGCCACCAGTGACACGGGACAGTACAATGAGCAGTTCTTC.

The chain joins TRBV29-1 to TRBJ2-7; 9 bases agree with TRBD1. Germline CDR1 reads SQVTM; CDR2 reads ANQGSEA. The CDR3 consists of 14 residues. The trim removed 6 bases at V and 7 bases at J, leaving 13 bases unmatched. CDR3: CSVLLGQGRDEQYF. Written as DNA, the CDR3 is TGCAGCGTCCTCTTGGGACAGGGAAGGGATGAGCAGTACTTC.

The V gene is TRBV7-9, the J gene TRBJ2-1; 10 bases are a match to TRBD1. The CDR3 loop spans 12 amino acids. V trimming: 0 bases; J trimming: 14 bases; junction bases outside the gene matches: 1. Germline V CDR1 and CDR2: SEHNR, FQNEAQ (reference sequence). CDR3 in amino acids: CASSLAGTGEFF. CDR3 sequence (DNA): TGTGCCAGCAGCTTAGCCGGGACAGGGGAGTTCTTC. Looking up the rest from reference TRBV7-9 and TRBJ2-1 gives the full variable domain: DTGVSQNPRHKITKRGQNVTFRCDPISEHNRLYWYRQTLGQGPEFLTYFQNEAQLEKSRLLSDRFSAERPKGSFSTLEIQRTEQGDSAMYLCASSLAGTGEFFGPGTRLTVL.

For the CDR3, the DNA is TGTGCCAGCAGCTTAGATGCGGGGGAGCCCTACGAGCAGTACTTC. As protein: CASSLDAGEPYEQYF. V is TRBV11-3 and J is TRBJ2-7; the match to TRBD2 covers 7 bases. V lost 0 bases and J lost 2; bases outside the gene matches: 4. The CDR3 totals 15 residues. Germline loops: CDR1 SGHNT, CDR2 YENEEA.

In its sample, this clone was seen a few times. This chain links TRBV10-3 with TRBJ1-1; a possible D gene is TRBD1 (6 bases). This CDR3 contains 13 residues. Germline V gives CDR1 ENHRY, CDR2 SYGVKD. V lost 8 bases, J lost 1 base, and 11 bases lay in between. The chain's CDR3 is CAISMDRNTEAFF. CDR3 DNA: TGTGCCATCTCAATGGACAGGAACACTGAAGCTTTCTTT.

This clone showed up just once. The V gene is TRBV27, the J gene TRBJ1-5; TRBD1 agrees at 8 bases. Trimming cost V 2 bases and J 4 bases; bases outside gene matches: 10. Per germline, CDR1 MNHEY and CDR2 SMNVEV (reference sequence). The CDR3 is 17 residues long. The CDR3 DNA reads TGTGCCAGCAGTTTACTCCCACCGACAGGGGTGAATCAGCCCCAGCATTTT. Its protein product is CASSLLPPTGVNQPQHF.

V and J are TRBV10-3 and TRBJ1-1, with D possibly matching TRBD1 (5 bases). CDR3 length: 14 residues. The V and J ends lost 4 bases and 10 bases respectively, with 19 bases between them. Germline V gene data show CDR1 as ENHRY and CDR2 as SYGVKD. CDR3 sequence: CAISGRWGGSGAFF. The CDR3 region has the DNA TGTGCCATCAGTGGGCGTTGGGGGGGATCCGGAGCTTTCTTT.

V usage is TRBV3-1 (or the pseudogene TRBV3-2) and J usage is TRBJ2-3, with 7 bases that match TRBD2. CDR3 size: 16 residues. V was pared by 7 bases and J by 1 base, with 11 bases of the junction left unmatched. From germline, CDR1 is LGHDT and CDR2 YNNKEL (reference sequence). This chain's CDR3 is CASNPSGGGGTDTQYF. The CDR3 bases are TGTGCCAGCAACCCAAGTGGGGGAGGGGGCACAGATACGCAGTATTTT.

The CDR3 region has the DNA TGTGCCAGCAGCTTTCGCCCAGTTAACAGGTTAGGATCAGGAGAGACCCAGTACTTC. Protein product: CASSFRPVNRLGSGETQYF. This chain connects TRBV7-6 to TRBJ2-5; maybe TRBD1 (5 bases). Trimming pared 3 bases from V and 4 bases from J, leaving 27 bases between. The CDR3 length is 19 residues. Per the germline V gene, CDR1 is SGHVS and CDR2 is FNYEAQ.

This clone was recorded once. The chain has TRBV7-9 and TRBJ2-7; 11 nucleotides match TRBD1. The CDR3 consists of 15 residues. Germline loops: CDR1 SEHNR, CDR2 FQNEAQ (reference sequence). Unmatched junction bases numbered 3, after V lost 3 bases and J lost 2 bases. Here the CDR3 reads CASSFPGQGAYEQYF. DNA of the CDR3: TGTGCCAGCAGCTTTCCGGGACAGGGGGCCTACGAGCAGTACTTC.

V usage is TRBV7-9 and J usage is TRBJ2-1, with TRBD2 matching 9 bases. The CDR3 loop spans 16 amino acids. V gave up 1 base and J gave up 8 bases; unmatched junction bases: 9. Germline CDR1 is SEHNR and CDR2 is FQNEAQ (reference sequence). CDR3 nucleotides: TGTGCCAGCAGCTTAGGAGTAGCGGGAGAAGGCGATGAGCAGTTCTTC. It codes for CASSLGVAGEGDEQFF.

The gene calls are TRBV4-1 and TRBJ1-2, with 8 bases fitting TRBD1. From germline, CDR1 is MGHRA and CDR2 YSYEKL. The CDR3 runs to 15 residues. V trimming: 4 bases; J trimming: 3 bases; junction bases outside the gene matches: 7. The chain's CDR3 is CASSLAQGAYYGYTF. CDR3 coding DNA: TGCGCCAGCAGCCTTGCTCAGGGGGCTTACTATGGCTACACCTTC.

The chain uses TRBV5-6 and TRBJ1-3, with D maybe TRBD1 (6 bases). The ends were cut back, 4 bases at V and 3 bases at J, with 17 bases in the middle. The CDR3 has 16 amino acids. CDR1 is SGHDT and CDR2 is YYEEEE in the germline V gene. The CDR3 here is CASSLVAGASGNTIYF. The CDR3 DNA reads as TGTGCCAGCAGCCTAGTGGCGGGGGCTAGTGGAAACACCATATATTTT.

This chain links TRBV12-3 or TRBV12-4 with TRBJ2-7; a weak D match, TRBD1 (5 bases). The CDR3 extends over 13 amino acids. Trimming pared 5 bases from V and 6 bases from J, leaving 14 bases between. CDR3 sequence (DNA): TGTGCCAGCAGTCCTCTCGCAGGGCGCGAGCAGTACTTC. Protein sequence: CASSPLAGREQYF.

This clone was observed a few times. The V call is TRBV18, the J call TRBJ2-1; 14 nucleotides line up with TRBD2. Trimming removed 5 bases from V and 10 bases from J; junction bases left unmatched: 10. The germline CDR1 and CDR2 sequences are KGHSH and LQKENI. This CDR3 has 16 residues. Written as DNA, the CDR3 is TGTGCCAGCTCATCCTCGACTAGCGGGGGGGCAGGGGAGCAGTTCTTC. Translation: CASSSSTSGGAGEQFF.

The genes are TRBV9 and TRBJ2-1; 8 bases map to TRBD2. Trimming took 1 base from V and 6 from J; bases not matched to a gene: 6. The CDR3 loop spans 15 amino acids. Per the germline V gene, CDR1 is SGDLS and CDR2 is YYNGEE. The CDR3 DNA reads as TGTGCCAGCAGCGTATACGGGGGGGTGAGCAATGAGCAGTTCTTC. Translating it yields CASSVYGGVSNEQFF.

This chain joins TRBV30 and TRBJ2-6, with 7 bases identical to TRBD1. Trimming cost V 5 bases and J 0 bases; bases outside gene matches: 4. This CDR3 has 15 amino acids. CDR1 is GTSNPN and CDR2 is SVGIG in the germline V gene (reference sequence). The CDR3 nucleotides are TGTGCCTGGGATCGACAGGGCTCTGGGGCCAACGTCCTGACTTTC. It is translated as CAWDRQGSGANVLTF.

The CDR3 sequence: CASTGVGNQPQHF. CDR3 coding DNA: TGTGCCAGCACCGGAGTTGGCAATCAGCCCCAGCATTTT. This rearrangement joins TRBV6-5 to TRBJ1-5; D gene ambiguous. Germline CDR1 and CDR2: MNHEY and SVGAGI. V was clipped by 7 bases and J by 2 bases, with 9 bases between them. There are 13 residues in the CDR3.